This T cell receptor (beta chain) appears in the sequencing data of a study of cytomegalovirus exposure and HLA in healthy donors. Study-level information: 81% of 398 genotyped donors fell in the Caucasian-associated ancestry cluster.

The CDR3 extends over 16 amino acids. V was cut by 0 bases and J by 0 bases, with 9 bases left in between. Germline V gene lookup returns CDR1 MDHEN and CDR2 SYDVKM. PCR was performed using 60 Vbeta and 13 Jbeta primers. Using immunoSEQ multiplex PCR, the repertoire was profiled, and TCRdb retains in-frame clones only, with some absent. The sample contains 200,000 or so clones, about 81% of which appear only once. Despite likely unrecorded immune exposures, the donors were nominally healthy at the time of sampling. This chain links TRBV28 with TRBJ1-5, with unresolved D. Material for sequencing was PBMCs. The source of this sequence is a woman aged 40 to 55 in good health and CMV-seronegative. This CDR3 is CASSLWAGISNQPQHF. The CDR3 nucleotides read TGTGCCAGCAGTTTATGGGCGGGGATTAGCAATCAGCCCCAGCATTTT.